These 31 T cell receptor beta chains came from one sample sequenced in a study of a mutant IDH1 vaccine in newly diagnosed glioma. Time point of the sample: week 47, end of study. The study gave 300 ug of mutant IDH1 20-mer peptide per vaccine dose, with topical imiquimod. Their antigens are not known. Here immunoSEQ multiplex PCR was the method, and the copy in TCRdb shows in-frame clones only, minus some. Of 75,000 to 95,000 clones detected, roughly nine tenths appear once; the ten largest clones hold roughly 0.81%. The material sequenced was PBMCs, taken from a glioma patient whose treatment included an IDH1 peptide vaccine. The source is a woman aged 45 to 65 with glioma.

Notes on this clone: Within the sample, other DNA sequences also encode this same CDR3. This chain joins TRBV9 and TRBJ2-7; D not certain. CDR1 and CDR2 (germline): SGDLS, YYNGEE. V was pared by 4 bases and J by 3 bases, with 11 bases between. The CDR3 is 13 amino acids. CDR3 residues: CASSPLPGYEQYF. DNA for the CDR3: TGTGCCAGCAGCCCCTTGCCTGGCTACGAGCAGTACTTC.

This clone was picked up a small number of times. The chain has TRBV7-9 and TRBJ1-1; D remains ambiguous. With 2 bases removed from V and 0 bases from J, the gap between germline ends came to 7 bases. Germline CDR1 is SEHNR and CDR2 is FQNEAQ (reference sequence). The CDR3 is 14 amino acids. The CDR3 nucleotides are TGTGCCAGCAGCTTAAGGCAGCTGAACACTGAAGCTTTCTTT. Amino acid sequence: CASSLRQLNTEAFF.

The chain combines TRBV29-1 with TRBJ2-1; D unclear. Germline CDR1 and CDR2: SQVTM and ANQGSEA. V lost 1 base and J 10 bases, leaving 8 bases between the germline ends. CDR3 length: 11 amino acids. CDR3 amino acids: CSVEGQREQFF. In DNA, the CDR3 is TGCAGCGTTGAAGGGCAGAGAGAGCAGTTCTTC.

This clone appeared a few times. This sequence joins TRBV7-8 and TRBJ2-7, with TRBD1 as a possible D gene (6 bases). Deletions cut 2 bases from V and 4 bases from J, with 9 bases between. The CDR3 consists of 13 residues. Germline-derived CDR1 and CDR2 are SGHVS and FQNEAQ. The CDR3 DNA follows: TGTGCCAGCAGCTTACGACAGGAGTACGAGCAGTACTTC. Its translation is CASSLRQEYEQYF.

This clone was detected only once. This chain uses TRBV29-1 with TRBJ2-7; 9 bases map to TRBD2. The CDR3 runs to 17 residues. Trimming at V came to 7 bases and at J to 3 bases, leaving 19 bases not matched to a gene. The germline CDR1 and CDR2 sequences are SQVTM and ANQGSEA. In nucleotides, the CDR3 is TGCAGCGGCCGAGGTTGGGCTAGCGGGACGACCAGCTACGAGCAGTACTTC. This translates into CSGRGWASGTTSYEQYF.

This clone showed up just once. The genes are TRBV7-9 and TRBJ2-3, with TRBD1 matching 11 bases. The length of the CDR3 is 15 residues. Per the germline V gene, CDR1 is SEHNR and CDR2 is FQNEAQ (reference sequence). V was clipped by 8 bases and J by 5 bases; unmatched bases: 9. In nucleotides, the CDR3 is TGTGCCAGCCGACCGGACAGGGGGCGGGGAGATACGCAGTATTTT. Amino acid sequence: CASRPDRGRGDTQYF.

The chain joins TRBV5-1 to TRBJ2-1; D is unclear. Trimming shortened V by 5 bases and J by 0 bases, and 12 bases separated the two germline ends. The CDR3 extends over 15 amino acids. CDR1 is SGHRS, CDR2 YFSETQ, per germline. CDR3 residues: CASRPFLSSYNEQFF. The CDR3 DNA is TGCGCCAGCAGGCCTTTCTTGAGCTCCTACAATGAGCAGTTCTTC.

V usage is TRBV28 and J usage is TRBJ2-5; D perhaps matches TRBD1 (6 bases). With 5 bases removed from V and 0 bases from J, the gap between germline ends came to 13 bases. This CDR3 is 15 amino acids long. From germline, CDR1 is MDHEN and CDR2 SYDVKM. The CDR3 sequence is CASSLTGIYQETQYF. CDR3 nucleotides: TGTGCCAGCAGTCTGACAGGAATTTACCAAGAGACCCAGTACTTC.

The J gene is TRBJ2-5, the V gene TRBV30; 9 bases are a match to TRBD2. Germline lookup yields CDR1 GTSNPN and CDR2 SVGIG (reference sequence). The CDR3 has 14 amino acids. The ends lost 0 bases at V and 3 bases at J; junction bases unmatched: 2. CDR3 amino acids: CAWSVGTSKETQYF. The CDR3 nucleotides read TGTGCCTGGAGTGTAGGGACTAGCAAAGAGACCCAGTACTTC.

About this clone itself: One end of the junction is discordant with germline, which a read error may explain. The V gene is TRBV5-6, the J gene TRBJ1-2; 7 nucleotides align to TRBD1. The CDR3 has 13 amino acids. The V gene's germline CDR1 is SGHDT and CDR2 YYEEEE. Here the CDR3 DNA reads TGTGCCAGCAGTTTGGAGGGGGCGTGGGGCTACACCTTC. This gives the protein CASSLEGAWGYTF.

DNA for the CDR3: TGTGCCAGCAGCCGGGACCTCCCCTACGAGCAGTACTTC. Amino acid sequence: CASSRDLPYEQYF. The V gene is TRBV7-9, the J gene TRBJ2-5; either TRBD1 or TRBD2 may supply D (5 bases each). The J call may be faulty, since TRBJ2-7 better matches the DNA end. Germline V CDR1 and CDR2: SEHNR, FQNEAQ (reference sequence). The CDR3 extends over 13 amino acids.

The chain couples TRBV14 to TRBJ1-1, with D maybe TRBD1 (6 bases). The CDR3 is made up of 16 amino acids. Germline assignment: CDR1 SGHDN and CDR2 FVKESK. The ends were cut back, 0 bases at V and 5 bases at J, with 16 bases in the middle. The CDR3 coding sequence is TGTGCCAGCAGCCAAGAGTATCGGGGGCCGTGGACTGAAGCTTTCTTT. Translated: CASSQEYRGPWTEAFF.

The V gene is TRBV6-6, the J gene TRBJ2-7; the D is unclear. CDR3 length equals 13 residues. From germline, CDR1 is MNHNY and CDR2 SVGAGI (reference sequence). Trimming stripped 2 bases from V and 4 bases from J, with 9 bases between. The CDR3 spells CASSYREGYEQYF. The DNA of the CDR3 is TGTGCCAGCAGTTACAGGGAAGGTTACGAGCAGTACTTC.

The chain combines TRBV19 with TRBJ1-5; D gene uncertain. Germline-derived CDR1 and CDR2 are LNHDA and SQIVND (reference sequence). The CDR3 is 15 residues long. Trimming took 5 bases from V and 1 from J, leaving 12 bases between them. The CDR3 nucleotides read TGTGCCAGTAGTTCCTGGACGGGGAGCAATCAGCCCCAGCATTTT. Protein: CASSSWTGSNQPQHF.

This sequence joins TRBV9 and TRBJ2-3, with 7 bases lining up with TRBD2. V gave up 6 bases and J gave up 0 bases; unmatched junction bases: 10. The CDR3 has 16 residues. Germline V gene data show CDR1 as SGDLS and CDR2 as YYNGEE. In DNA, the CDR3 is TGTGCCAGCACACCGTCGGTGGGAGGGAGCACAGATACGCAGTATTTT. This codes for CASTPSVGGSTDTQYF.

The chain uses TRBV2 and TRBJ1-2; D not resolved. The V gene lost 6 bases and the J gene lost 7 bases, with 15 bases spanning the gap. Germline V gives CDR1 SNHLY, CDR2 FYNNEI. The CDR3 is 13 amino acids. The DNA for the CDR3 is TGTGCCAGCAGCGCATCTCCGACGAGTGGCTACACCTTC. Its protein is CASSASPTSGYTF.

CDR3 coding DNA: TGTGCCAGCTCACCACCTAGCTACGAGCAGTACTTC. Amino acid sequence: CASSPPSYEQYF. V is TRBV18 and J is TRBJ2-7, with unresolved D. CDR1 and CDR2 from the germline V gene are KGHSH and LQKENI. The CDR3 totals 12 residues. The V end lost 0 bases, the J end lost 3 bases, and 3 bases lay between the germline ends.

V and J are TRBV30 and TRBJ1-5, with 7 bases identical to TRBD1. This CDR3 has 14 amino acids. V shed 2 bases and J 6 bases; nucleotides not matched to a gene: 7. From germline, CDR1 is GTSNPN and CDR2 SVGIG (reference sequence). Here the CDR3 DNA reads TGTGCCTGGAGTCCCCTGGCAGGGGGTCAGCCCCAGCATTTT. Translating gives CAWSPLAGGQPQHF.

This clone occurred once. The rearrangement links TRBV19 to TRBJ1-4; no firm D call. V gave up 6 bases and J gave up 6 bases, with 17 bases separating them. Germline values: CDR1 LNHDA, CDR2 SQIVND (reference sequence). The CDR3 is 15 amino acids. CDR3 residues: CASRHGKSGDEKLFF. In nucleotides, the CDR3 is TGTGCCAGTAGGCACGGGAAGAGCGGTGATGAAAAACTGTTTTTT.

The CDR3, as DNA: TGTGCCAGCAGCCTCACCGGGTTCGGGGAGCTGTTTTTT. Its translation: CASSLTGFGELFF. The chain links TRBV7-2 to TRBJ2-2; D is ambiguous. V lost 5 bases and J 7 bases, leaving 11 bases between the germline ends. Germline V gene lookup returns CDR1 SGHTA and CDR2 FQGNSA. CDR3 length: 13 residues. The full variable domain, its missing parts supplied by reference TRBV7-2 and TRBJ2-2, is GAGVSQSPSNKVTEKGKDVELRCDPISGHTALYWYRQSLGQGLEFLIYFQGNSAPDKSGLPSDRFSAERTGGSVSTLTIQRTQQEDSAVYLCASSLTGFGELFFGEGSRLTVL.

The rearrangement links TRBV14 to TRBJ1-1, with D perhaps matching TRBD1 (5 bases). CDR3 size: 13 residues. Trimming took 5 bases from V and 2 from J, leaving 9 bases between them. CDR1 is SGHDN, CDR2 FVKESK, per germline. The CDR3 spells CASSLDRNTEAFF. Written as DNA, the CDR3 is TGTGCCAGCAGCTTAGACAGAAACACTGAAGCTTTCTTT. The full variable domain, in which reference TRBV14 and TRBJ1-1 provide the parts outside the CDR3, is EAGVTQFPSHSVIEKGQTVTLRCDPISGHDNLYWYRRVMGKEIKFLLHFVKESKQDESGMPNNRFLAERTGGTYSTLKVQPAELEDSGVYFCASSLDRNTEAFFGQGTRLTVV.

The chain uses TRBV14 and TRBJ2-7; TRBD2 matches at 13 bases. The germline V gene encodes CDR1 SGHDN and CDR2 FVKESK. This CDR3 contains 15 residues. V lost 5 bases to trimming and J lost 7 bases; unmatched junction nucleotides: 8. The CDR3 region has the DNA TGTGCCAGCAGCTACGGACTAGCGGGAGTAAAAGAGCAGTACTTC. This encodes CASSYGLAGVKEQYF.

V usage is TRBV7-8 and J usage is TRBJ1-1; a possible D gene is TRBD1 (5 bases). Trimming took off 4 bases at V and 2 bases at J, with 14 bases between the two ends. Germline V gene data show CDR1 as SGHVS and CDR2 as FQNEAQ. The CDR3 has 15 residues. The CDR3 DNA reads as TGTGCCAGCAGCTCGGGGGGGGTCCGTAACACTGAAGCTTTCTTT. It specifies CASSSGGVRNTEAFF.

The chain combines TRBV30 with TRBJ1-4; D may be TRBD1 (5 bases). Germline V gives CDR1 GTSNPN, CDR2 SVGIG (reference sequence). V lost 3 bases and J 5 bases, leaving 13 bases between the germline ends. The CDR3 length is 14 residues. The CDR3 loop is CAWRKGLSNEKLFF. The CDR3 DNA reads as TGTGCCTGGAGAAAGGGGTTATCCAATGAAAAACTGTTTTTT.

The chain links TRBV13 to TRBJ2-7; 8 bases agree with TRBD1. Germline assignment: CDR1 PRHDT and CDR2 FYEKMQ (reference sequence). This CDR3 is 15 amino acids long. Trimming took 0 bases from V and 6 from J; bases not matched to a gene: 7. Here the CDR3 DNA reads TGTGCCAGCAGCTTAGGGGTGACAGGGGAAGGCGAGCAGTACTTC. Translated, it gives CASSLGVTGEGEQYF. Together with reference TRBV13 and TRBJ2-7, the CDR3 gives the full variable domain: AAGVIQSPRHLIKEKRETATLKCYPIPRHDTVYWYQQGPGQDPQFLISFYEKMQSDKGSIPDRFSAQQFSDYHSELNMSSLELGDSALYFCASSLGVTGEGEQYFGPGTRLTVT.

This chain connects TRBV5-1 to TRBJ2-2, with TRBD1 matching over 12 bases. J lost 4 bases, V lost 0 bases, and 1 base had no gene match. The CDR3 sequence is 16 residues long. CDR1 is SGHRS and CDR2 is YFSETQ in the germline V gene. CDR3: CASSLGDRGPTGELFF. DNA of the CDR3: TGCGCCAGCAGCTTGGGGGACAGGGGGCCCACCGGGGAGCTGTTTTTT.

The chain joins TRBV9 to TRBJ1-6; 12 nucleotides line up with TRBD1. Per germline, CDR1 SGDLS and CDR2 YYNGEE. V gave up 4 bases and J gave up 6 bases; unmatched junction bases: 2. The CDR3 sequence is 15 residues long. The CDR3 region is CASSRGQGANSPLHF. The CDR3 coding sequence is TGTGCCAGCAGCAGGGGACAGGGGGCTAATTCACCCCTCCACTTT.

V usage is TRBV4-1 and J usage is TRBJ2-5; 15 bases are shared with TRBD2. The J segment lost 2 bases and the V segment lost 1 base, leaving 5 bases of the junction unmatched. The germline V gene encodes CDR1 MGHRA and CDR2 YSYEKL. CDR3 size: 18 residues. The CDR3 is CASSQGAGLAGGQETQYF. CDR3 bases: TGCGCCAGCAGCCAAGGGGCAGGACTAGCGGGAGGGCAAGAGACCCAGTACTTC.

The J gene is TRBJ1-2, the V gene TRBV7-2; possibly TRBD1 for D (5 bases). Germline-derived CDR1 and CDR2 are SGHTA and FQGNSA. V was shortened by 1 base and J by 4 bases, with 7 bases between the two germline ends. CDR3 length equals 13 residues. The CDR3 sequence: CASSLGQGYGYTF. In DNA form, the CDR3 reads TGTGCCAGCAGCTTAGGGCAGGGCTATGGCTACACCTTC.

This clone was observed once. The chain links TRBV5-1 to TRBJ2-5; D gene ambiguous. The J call is uncertain, as TRBJ2-7 better fits the DNA end. CDR3 length: 14 amino acids. CDR1 is SGHRS and CDR2 is YFSETQ in the germline V gene. CDR3 nucleotide sequence: TGCGCCAGCAGCTTGGGGTTGGTTATCTACGAGCAGTACTTC. Translation gives CASSLGLVIYEQYF.

The J gene is TRBJ2-1, the V gene TRBV11-3; no clear D. The CDR3 runs 13 residues. The V end was cut by 4 bases, the J end by 7 bases, with 11 bases between. The germline gives CDR1 SGHNT, CDR2 YENEEA. The CDR3 nucleotides read TGTGCCAGCAGCTCCTCCGAAGCGAATGAGCAGTTCTTC. Amino acids: CASSSSEANEQFF.